This TCR beta chain derives from a study of blood T cell repertoires in COVID-19. Turning to the study itself: The United States, Italy and Spain were the sources of the acute and convalescent COVID-19 samples. From T cells, B-cell-depleted T cells, or PBMCs came the material, which was cDNA or gDNA.

Losses at the gene ends were 5 bases for V and 5 bases for J; bases not matched to a gene: 7. The CDR3 spans 15 residues. Germline V gene lookup returns CDR1 LNHNV and CDR2 YYDKDF (reference sequence). Measured with immunoSEQ multiplex PCR; TCRdb has only the in-frame clones, and not every one. The data show 180,000 or so clones, roughly 83% seen once. Patients in Seattle were enrolled during active infection, then followed longitudinally. The V and J genes are TRBV15 and TRBJ2-5; TRBD2 agrees at 11 bases. The receptor's source is a woman aged 40 to 49 with COVID-19, enrolled during active disease. The source material was peripheral blood. The CDR3: CATSGLAGGPETQYF. In DNA form, the CDR3 reads TGTGCCACCAGCGGGTTAGCGGGGGGGCCGGAGACCCAGTACTTC.